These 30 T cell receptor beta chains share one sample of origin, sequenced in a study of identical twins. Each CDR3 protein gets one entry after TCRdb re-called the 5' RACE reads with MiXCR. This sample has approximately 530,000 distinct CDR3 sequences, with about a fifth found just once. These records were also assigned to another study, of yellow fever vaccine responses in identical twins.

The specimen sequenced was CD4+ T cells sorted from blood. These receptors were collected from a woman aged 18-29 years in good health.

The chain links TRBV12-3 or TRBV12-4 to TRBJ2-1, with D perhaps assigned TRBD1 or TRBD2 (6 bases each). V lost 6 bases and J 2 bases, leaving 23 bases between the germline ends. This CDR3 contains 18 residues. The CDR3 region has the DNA TGTGCCAGCAGCCAGTTATGGGTTCGGGGGCCAGCCTACAATGAGCAGTTCTTC. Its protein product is CASSQLWVRGPAYNEQFF.

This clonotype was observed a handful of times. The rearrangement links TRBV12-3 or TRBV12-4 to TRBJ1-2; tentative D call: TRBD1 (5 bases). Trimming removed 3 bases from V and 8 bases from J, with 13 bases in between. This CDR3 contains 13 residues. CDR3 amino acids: CASSFGGEWGYTF. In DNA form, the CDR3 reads TGTGCCAGCAGTTTTGGGGGGGAGTGGGGCTACACCTTC.

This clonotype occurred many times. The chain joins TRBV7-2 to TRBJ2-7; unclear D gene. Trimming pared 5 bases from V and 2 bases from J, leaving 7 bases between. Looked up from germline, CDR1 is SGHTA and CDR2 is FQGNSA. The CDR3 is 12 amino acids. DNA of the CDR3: TGTGCCAGCAGCAGAGTTCCCTACGAGCAGTACTTC. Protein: CASSRVPYEQYF.

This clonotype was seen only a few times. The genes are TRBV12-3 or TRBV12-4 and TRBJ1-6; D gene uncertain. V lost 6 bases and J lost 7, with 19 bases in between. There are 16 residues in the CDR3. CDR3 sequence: CASSPSVRGGNSPLHF. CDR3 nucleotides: TGTGCCAGCAGCCCCTCTGTCCGAGGAGGAAATTCACCCCTCCACTTT.

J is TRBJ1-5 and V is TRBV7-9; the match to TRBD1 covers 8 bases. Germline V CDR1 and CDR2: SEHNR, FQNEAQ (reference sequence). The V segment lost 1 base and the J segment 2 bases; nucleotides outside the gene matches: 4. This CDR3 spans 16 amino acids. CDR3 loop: CASSLGKTGGNQPQHF. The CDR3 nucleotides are TGTGCCAGCAGCTTAGGAAAGACAGGGGGCAATCAGCCCCAGCATTTT.

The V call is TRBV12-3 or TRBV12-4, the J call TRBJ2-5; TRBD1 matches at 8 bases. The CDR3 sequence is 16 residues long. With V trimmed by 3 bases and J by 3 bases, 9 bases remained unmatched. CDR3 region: CASSFSLGQGEETQYF. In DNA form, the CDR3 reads TGTGCCAGCAGTTTTTCACTCGGACAGGGAGAAGAGACCCAGTACTTC.

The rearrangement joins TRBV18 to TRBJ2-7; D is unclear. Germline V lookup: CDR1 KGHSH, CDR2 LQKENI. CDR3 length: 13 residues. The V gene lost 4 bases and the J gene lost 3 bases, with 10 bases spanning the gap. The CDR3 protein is CASSRQEIYEQYF. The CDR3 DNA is TGTGCCAGCTCACGGCAAGAGATCTACGAGCAGTACTTC.

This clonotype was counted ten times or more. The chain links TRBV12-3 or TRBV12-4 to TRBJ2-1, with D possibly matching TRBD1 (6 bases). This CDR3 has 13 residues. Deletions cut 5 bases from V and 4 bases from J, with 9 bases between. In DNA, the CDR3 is TGTGCCAGCAGTCAGACAGGTTACAATGAGCAGTTCTTC. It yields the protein CASSQTGYNEQFF.

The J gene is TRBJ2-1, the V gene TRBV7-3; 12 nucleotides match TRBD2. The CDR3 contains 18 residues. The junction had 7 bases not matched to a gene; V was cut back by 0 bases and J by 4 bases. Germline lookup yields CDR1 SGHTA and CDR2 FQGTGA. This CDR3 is CASSLTPLAGGGYNEQFF. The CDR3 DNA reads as TGTGCCAGCAGCTTAACCCCCCTAGCGGGAGGGGGTTACAATGAGCAGTTCTTC.

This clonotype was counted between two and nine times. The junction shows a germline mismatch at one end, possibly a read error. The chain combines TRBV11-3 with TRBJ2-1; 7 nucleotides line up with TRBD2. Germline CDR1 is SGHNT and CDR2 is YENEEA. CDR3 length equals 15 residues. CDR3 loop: CASSLGRGTYNEQFF. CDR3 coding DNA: TGCGCCAGCAGCTTGGGGCGGGGGACCTACAATGAGCAGTTCTTC.

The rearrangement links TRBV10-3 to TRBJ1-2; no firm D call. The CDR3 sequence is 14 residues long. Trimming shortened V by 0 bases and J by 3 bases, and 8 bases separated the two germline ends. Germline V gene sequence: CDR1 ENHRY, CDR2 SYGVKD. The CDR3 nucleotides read TGTGCCATCAGTGAGTCCAACGGGGACTATGGCTACACCTTC. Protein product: CAISESNGDYGYTF.

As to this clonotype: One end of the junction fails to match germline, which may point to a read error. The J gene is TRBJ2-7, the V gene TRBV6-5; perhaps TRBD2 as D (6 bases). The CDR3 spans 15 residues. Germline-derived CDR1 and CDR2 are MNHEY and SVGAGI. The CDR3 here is CASSDSPAGAYEQYF. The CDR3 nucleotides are TGTGCCAGCAGTGACTCACCAGCGGGTGCCTACGAGCAGTACTTC.

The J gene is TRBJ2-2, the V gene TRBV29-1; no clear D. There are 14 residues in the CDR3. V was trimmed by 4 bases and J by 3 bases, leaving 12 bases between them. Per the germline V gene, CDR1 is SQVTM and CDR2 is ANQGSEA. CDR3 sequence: CSVGLFGYTGELFF. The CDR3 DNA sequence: TGCAGCGTTGGGCTCTTTGGTTACACCGGGGAGCTGTTTTTT.

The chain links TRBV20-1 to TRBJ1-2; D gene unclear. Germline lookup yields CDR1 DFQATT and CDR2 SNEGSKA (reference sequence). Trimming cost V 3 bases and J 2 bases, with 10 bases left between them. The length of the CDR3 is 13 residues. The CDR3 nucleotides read TGCAGTGCTAGGGTACAGAAAAACTATGGCTACACCTTC. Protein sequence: CSARVQKNYGYTF.

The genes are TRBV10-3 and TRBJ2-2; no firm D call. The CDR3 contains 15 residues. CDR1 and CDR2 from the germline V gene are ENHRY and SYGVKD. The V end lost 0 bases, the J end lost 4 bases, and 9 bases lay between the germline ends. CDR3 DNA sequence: TGTGCCATCAGTGAGTCTTCATTTATCACCGGGGAGCTGTTTTTT. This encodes CAISESSFITGELFF.

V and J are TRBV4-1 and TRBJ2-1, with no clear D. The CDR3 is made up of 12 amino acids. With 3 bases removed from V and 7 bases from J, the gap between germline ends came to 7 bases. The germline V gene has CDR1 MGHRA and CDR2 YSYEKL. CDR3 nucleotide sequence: TGCGCCAGCAGCCAGCCGCTAAATGAGCAGTTCTTC. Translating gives CASSQPLNEQFF.

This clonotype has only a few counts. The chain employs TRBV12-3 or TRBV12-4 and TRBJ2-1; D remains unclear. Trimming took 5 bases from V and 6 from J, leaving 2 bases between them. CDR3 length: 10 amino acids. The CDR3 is CASSVNEQFF. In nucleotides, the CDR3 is TGTGCCAGCAGTGTCAATGAGCAGTTCTTC.

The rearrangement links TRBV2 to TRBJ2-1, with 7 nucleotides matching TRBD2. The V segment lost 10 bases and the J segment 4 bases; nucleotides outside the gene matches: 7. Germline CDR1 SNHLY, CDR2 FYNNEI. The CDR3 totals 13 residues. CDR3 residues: CATSPGGYNEQFF. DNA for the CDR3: TGTGCCACTTCCCCGGGGGGATACAATGAGCAGTTCTTC.

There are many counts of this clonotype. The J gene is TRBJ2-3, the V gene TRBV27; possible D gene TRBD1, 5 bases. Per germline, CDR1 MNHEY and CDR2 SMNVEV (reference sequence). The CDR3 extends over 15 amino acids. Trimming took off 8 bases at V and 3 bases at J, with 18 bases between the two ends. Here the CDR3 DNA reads TGTGCCAGCCGCGACAGACAGTTGGGGACAGATACGCAGTATTTT. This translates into CASRDRQLGTDTQYF.

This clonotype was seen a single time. Written as DNA, the CDR3 is TGTGCCAGCAGGGCGACAGGGGGCGGTGATACGCAGTATTTT. Amino acid sequence: CASRATGGGDTQYF. The chain employs TRBV2 and TRBJ2-3, with 10 nucleotides matching TRBD1. There are 14 residues in the CDR3. Germline V gene lookup returns CDR1 SNHLY and CDR2 FYNNEI. The trim removed 6 bases at V and 6 bases at J, leaving 6 bases unmatched.

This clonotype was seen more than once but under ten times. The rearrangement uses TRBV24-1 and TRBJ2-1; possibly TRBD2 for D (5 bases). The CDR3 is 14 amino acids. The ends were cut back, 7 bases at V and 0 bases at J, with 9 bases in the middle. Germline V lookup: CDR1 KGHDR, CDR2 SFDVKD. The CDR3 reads CATRGAVSYNEQFF. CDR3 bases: TGTGCCACCAGGGGAGCTGTCTCCTACAATGAGCAGTTCTTC.

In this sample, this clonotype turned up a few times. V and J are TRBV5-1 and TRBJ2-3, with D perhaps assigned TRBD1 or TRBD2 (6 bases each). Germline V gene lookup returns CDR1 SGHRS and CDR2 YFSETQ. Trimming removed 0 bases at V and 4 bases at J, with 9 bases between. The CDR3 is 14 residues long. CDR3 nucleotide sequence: TGCGCCAGCAGCTTGGACAGGGAGGCAGATACGCAGTATTTT. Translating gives CASSLDREADTQYF.

The CDR3 region is CSARAQRDYNEQFF. CDR3 DNA sequence: TGCAGTGCTAGAGCTCAAAGGGACTACAATGAGCAGTTCTTC. The V and J genes are TRBV20-1 and TRBJ2-1; D is unclear. The CDR3 is made up of 14 amino acids. The germline CDR1 and CDR2 sequences are DFQATT and SNEGSKA (reference sequence). V was shortened by 1 base and J by 3 bases, with 10 bases between the two germline ends.

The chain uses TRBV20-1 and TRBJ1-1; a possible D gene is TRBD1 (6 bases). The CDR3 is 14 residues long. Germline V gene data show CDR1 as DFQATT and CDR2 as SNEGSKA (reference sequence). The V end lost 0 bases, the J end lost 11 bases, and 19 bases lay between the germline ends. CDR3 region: CSARDRGPGGGAFF. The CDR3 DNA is TGCAGTGCTAGAGATCGGGGGCCCGGCGGGGGGGCTTTCTTT.

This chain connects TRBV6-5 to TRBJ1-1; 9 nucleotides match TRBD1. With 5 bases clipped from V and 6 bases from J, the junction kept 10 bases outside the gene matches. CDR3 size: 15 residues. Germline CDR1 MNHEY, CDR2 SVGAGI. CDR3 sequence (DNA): TGTGCCAGCAGTCTCTCGCGGGACAGGGTTCCTGAAGCTTTCTTT. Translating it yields CASSLSRDRVPEAFF.

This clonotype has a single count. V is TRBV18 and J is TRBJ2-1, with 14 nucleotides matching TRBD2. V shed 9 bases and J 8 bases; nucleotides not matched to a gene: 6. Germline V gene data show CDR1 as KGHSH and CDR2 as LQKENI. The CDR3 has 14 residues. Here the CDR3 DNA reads TGTGCCAGTGGAGGGACTAGCGGGAGTTATGAGCAGTTCTTC. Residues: CASGGTSGSYEQFF.

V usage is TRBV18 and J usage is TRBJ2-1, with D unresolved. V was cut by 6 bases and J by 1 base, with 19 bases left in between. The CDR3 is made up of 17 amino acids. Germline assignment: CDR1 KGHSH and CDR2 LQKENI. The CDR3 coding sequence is TGTGCCAGCTCTCAAAGGGTCGGTTCTGAGTCCTACAATGAGCAGTTCTTC. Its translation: CASSQRVGSESYNEQFF.

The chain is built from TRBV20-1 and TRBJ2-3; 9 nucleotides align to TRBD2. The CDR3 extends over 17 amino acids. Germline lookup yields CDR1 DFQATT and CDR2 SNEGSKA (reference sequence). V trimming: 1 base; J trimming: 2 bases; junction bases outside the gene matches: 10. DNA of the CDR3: TGCAGTGCTAGAGTTGGGGCGGGAGGGACAATCACAGATACGCAGTATTTT. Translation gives CSARVGAGGTITDTQYF.

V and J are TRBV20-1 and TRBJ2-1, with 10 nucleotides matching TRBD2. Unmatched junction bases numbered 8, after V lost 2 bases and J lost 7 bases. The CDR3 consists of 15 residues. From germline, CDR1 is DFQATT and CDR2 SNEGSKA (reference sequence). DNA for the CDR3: TGCAGTGCTAGAAGTCTTAGCGGGGGGCCAAATGAGCAGTTCTTC. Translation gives CSARSLSGGPNEQFF.

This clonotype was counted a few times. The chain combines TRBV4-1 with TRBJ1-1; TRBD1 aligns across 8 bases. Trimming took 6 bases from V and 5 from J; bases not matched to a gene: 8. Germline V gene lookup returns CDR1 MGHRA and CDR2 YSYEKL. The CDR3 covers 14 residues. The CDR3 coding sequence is TGCGCCAGCAGAGCGCAGGGGGCAGGGACTGAAGCTTTCTTT. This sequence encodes CASRAQGAGTEAFF.